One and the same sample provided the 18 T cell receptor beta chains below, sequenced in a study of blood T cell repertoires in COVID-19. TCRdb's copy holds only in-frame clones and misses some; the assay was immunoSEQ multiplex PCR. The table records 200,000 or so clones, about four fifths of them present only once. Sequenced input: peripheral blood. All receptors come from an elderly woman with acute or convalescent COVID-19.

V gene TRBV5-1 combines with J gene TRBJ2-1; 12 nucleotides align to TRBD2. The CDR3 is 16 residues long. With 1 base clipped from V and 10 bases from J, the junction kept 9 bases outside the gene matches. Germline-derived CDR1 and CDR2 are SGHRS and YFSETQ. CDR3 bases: TGCGCCAGCAGCTTGTTCCCTAGCGGGAGGGTTTCGGAGCAGTTCTTC. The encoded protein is CASSLFPSGRVSEQFF.

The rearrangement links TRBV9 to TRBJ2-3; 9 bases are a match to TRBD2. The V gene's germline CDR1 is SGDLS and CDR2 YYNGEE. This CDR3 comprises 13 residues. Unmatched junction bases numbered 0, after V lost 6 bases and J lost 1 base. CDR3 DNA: TGTGCCAGCAAGCGGGAGGGCACAGATACGCAGTATTTT. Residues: CASKREGTDTQYF.

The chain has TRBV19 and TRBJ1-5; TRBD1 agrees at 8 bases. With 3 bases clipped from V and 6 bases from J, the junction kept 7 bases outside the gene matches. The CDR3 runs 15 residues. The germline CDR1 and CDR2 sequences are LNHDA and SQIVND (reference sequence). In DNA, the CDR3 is TGTGCCAGTAGTATGGGGCAGGGGGCCCTTCAGCCCCAGCATTTT. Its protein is CASSMGQGALQPQHF. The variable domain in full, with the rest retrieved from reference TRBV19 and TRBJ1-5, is DGGITQSPKYLFRKEGQNVTLSCEQNLNHDAMYWYRQDPGQGLRLIYYSQIVNDFQKGDIAEGYSVSREKKESFPLTVTSAQKNPTAFYLCASSMGQGALQPQHFGDGTRLSIL.

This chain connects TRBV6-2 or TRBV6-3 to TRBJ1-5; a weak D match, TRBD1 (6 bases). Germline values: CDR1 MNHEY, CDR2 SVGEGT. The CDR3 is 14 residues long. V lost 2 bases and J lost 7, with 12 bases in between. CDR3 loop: CASSYRQVTQPQHF. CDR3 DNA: TGTGCCAGCAGTTACCGACAGGTAACCCAGCCCCAGCATTTT.

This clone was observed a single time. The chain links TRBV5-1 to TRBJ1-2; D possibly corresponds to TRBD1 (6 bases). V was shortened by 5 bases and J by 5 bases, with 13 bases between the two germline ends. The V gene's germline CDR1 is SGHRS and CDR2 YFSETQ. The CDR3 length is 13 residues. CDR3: CASSSEGGYGYTF. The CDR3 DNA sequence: TGCGCCAGCAGTTCTGAGGGGGGGTATGGCTACACCTTC.

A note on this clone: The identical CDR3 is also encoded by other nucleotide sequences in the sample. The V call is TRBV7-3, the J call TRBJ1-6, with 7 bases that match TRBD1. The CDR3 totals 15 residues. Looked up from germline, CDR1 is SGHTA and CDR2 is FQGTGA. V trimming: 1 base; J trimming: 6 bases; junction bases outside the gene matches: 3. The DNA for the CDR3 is TGTGCCAGCAGCTTAATGGCAGGGGGTAATTCACCCCTCCACTTT. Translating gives CASSLMAGGNSPLHF.

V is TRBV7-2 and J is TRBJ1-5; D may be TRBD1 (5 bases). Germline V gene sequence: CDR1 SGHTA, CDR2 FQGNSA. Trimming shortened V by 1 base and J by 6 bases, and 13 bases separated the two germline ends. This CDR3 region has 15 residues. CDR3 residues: CASSLGAGFSQPQHF. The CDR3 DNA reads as TGTGCCAGCAGCTTAGGGGCAGGGTTTAGTCAGCCCCAGCATTTT.

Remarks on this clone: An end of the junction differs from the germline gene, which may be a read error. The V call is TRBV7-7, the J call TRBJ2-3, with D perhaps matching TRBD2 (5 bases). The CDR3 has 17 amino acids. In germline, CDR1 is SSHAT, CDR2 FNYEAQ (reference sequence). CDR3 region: CASSLRGGSAPWDTQYF. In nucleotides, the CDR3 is TGTGCTAGCAGCTTACGCGGTGGTAGCGCTCCTTGGGATACGCAGTATTTT.

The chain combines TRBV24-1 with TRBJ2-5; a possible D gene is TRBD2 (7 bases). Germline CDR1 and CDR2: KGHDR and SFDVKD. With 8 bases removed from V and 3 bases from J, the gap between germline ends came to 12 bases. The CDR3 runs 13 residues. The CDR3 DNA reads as TGTGCCACCAATGCGGGGGCAGAAGAGACCCAGTACTTC. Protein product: CATNAGAEETQYF.

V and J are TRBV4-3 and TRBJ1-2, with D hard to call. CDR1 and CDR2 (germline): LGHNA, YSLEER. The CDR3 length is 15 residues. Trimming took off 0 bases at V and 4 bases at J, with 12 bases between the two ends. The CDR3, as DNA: TGCGCCAGCAGCCAAGATGCGGTAGCGGGCTATGGCTACACCTTC. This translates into CASSQDAVAGYGYTF.

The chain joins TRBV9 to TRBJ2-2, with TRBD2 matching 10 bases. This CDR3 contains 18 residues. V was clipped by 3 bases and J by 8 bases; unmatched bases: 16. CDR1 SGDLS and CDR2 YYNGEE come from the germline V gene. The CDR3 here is CASSDFRGLAASGGELFF. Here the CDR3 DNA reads TGTGCCAGCAGCGATTTTCGAGGACTAGCGGCGTCGGGTGGGGAGCTGTTTTTT.

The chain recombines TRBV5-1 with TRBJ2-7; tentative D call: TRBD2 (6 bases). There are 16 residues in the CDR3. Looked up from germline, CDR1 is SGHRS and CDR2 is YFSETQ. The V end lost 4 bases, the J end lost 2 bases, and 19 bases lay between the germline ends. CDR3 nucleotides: TGCGCCAGCAGCCCTACTAACGGGAGTGCGACCTACGAGCAGTACTTC. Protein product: CASSPTNGSATYEQYF. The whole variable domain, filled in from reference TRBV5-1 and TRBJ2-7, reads KAGVTQTPRYLIKTRGQQVTLSCSPISGHRSVSWYQQTPGQGLQFLFEYFSETQRNKGNFPGRFSGRQFSNSRSEMNVSTLELGDSALYLCASSPTNGSATYEQYFGPGTRLTVT.

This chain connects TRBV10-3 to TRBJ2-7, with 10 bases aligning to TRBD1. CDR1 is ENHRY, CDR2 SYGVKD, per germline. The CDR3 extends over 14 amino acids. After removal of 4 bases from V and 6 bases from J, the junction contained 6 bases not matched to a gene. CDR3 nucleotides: TGTGCCATCAGTGGTGGACAGGGGGATGGCGAGCAGTACTTC. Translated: CAISGGQGDGEQYF.

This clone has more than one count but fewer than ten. The CDR3 nucleotides are TGTGCCAGCAGTTACTCCAGACTAGCTAGCGAGCAGTACTTC. It encodes CASSYSRLASEQYF. The chain recombines TRBV6-6 with TRBJ2-7; 7 bases map to TRBD2. CDR3 size: 14 residues. V was pared by 0 bases and J by 6 bases, with 5 bases of the junction left unmatched. Germline CDR1 MNHNY, CDR2 SVGAGI (reference sequence).

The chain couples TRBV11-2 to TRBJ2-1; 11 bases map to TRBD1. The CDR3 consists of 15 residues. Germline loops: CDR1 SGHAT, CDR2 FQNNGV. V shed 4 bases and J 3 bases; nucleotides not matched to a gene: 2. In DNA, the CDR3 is TGTGCCAGCAGCTACGGGACAGGGGGCTACAATGAGCAGTTCTTC. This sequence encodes CASSYGTGGYNEQFF.

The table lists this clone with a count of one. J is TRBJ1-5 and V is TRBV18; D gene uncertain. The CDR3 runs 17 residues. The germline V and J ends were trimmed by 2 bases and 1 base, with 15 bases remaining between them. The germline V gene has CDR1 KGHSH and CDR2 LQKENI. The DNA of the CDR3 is TGTGCCAGCTCACCAAACCCCCAGGCAGTCAGCAATCAGCCCCAGCATTTT. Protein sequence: CASSPNPQAVSNQPQHF.

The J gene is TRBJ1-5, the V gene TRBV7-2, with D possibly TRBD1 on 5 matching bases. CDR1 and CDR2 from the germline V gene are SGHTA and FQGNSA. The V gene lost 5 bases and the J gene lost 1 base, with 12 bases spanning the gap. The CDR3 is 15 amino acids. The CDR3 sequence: CASSLRRGSNQPQHF. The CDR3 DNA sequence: TGTGCCAGCAGCCTCCGGAGGGGAAGCAATCAGCCCCAGCATTTT.

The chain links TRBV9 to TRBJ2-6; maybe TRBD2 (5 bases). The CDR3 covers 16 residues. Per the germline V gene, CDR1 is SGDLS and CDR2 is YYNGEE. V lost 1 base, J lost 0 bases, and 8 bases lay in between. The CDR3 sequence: CASSVPGNSGANVLTF. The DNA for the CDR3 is TGTGCCAGCAGCGTACCCGGGAACTCTGGGGCCAACGTCCTGACTTTC.